The TCR beta chain described here comes from a study of shared clonotypes between healthy human individuals. Broader study findings: Blood was the sole source, and tissue repertoires probably differ.

In regard to this clone: Its antigen is not known.

Donation came from healthy HIV-negative adults that had no recent acute infections or vaccinations. Germline V lookup: CDR1 SNHLY, CDR2 FYNNEI. This CDR3 has 12 amino acids. V was clipped by 0 bases and J by 10 bases, with 10 bases between them. Every subset had its genomic DNA shared out evenly among several immunoSEQ plates. Unsorted PBMC DNA was sequenced on ten immunoSEQ deep assay plates. Measured with immunoSEQ multiplex PCR; TCRdb has only the in-frame clones, and not every one. The sample includes fewer than 650,000 clones, about 79% of them seen just once. This TCR was sampled from a woman aged 40-49 years in good health. Some clones in this sample may be carry-over from other donors' samples. The sequencing sample was made of PBMCs. The chain combines TRBV2 with TRBJ2-7; D remains ambiguous. CDR3 coding DNA: TGTGCCAGCAGTGAAGCGCGGCAGGTTCAGTACTTC. It is translated as CASSEARQVQYF.